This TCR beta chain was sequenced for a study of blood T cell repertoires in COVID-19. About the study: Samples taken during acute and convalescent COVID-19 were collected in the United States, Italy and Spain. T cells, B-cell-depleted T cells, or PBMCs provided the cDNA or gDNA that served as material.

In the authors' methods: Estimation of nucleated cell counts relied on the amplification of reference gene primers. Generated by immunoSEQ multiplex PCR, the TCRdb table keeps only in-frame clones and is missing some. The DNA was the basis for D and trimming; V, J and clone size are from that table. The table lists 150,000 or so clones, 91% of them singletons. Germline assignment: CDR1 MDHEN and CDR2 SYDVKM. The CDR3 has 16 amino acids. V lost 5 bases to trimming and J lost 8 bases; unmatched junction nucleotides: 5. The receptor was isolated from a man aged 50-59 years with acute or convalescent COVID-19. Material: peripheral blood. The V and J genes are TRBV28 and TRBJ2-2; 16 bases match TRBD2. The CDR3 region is CASSDGTSGRAGELFF. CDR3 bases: TGTGCCAGCAGTGATGGGACTAGCGGGAGGGCAGGGGAGCTGTTTTTT. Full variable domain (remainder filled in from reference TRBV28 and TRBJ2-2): DVKVTQSSRYLVKRTGEKVFLECVQDMDHENMFWYRQDPGLGLRLIYFSYDVKMKEKGDIPEGYSVSREKKERFSLILESASTNQTSMYLCASSDGTSGRAGELFFGEGSRLTVL.